The rows below give T cell receptor beta chains drawn from one sample of a study of CD8 T cells in ankylosing spondylitis. TCRdb re-derived calls from the 5' RACE reads in MiXCR, one entry per CDR3 protein. The sample lists about 320,000 distinct CDR3 sequences, 11% occurring once. The sequenced sample consisted of blood, either unsorted or a sorted T cell fraction (not recorded which). These receptors came from a female donor with ankylosing spondylitis or in good health (not recorded which). Both conserved end residues are part of each CDR3. Fields, in order: J gene, D gene, clone size, V gene, CDR3 DNA, CDR3 protein. The D gene is left open where the match is weak. Clone size is not always given. Where it is, it says once, few, many or a class for expanded clones.

TRBJ2-1,TRBD1,many,TRBV6-1,TGTGCCAGCAGACTCTTGGGACAGGGCTACAATGAGCAGTTCTTC,CASRLLGQGYNEQFF
TRBJ2-7,TRBD2,many,TRBV20-1,TGCAGTGCTAACGGACTAGCGGGACCAAGCCTCATTTACGAGCAGTACTTC,CSANGLAGPSLIYEQYF
TRBJ2-3,NA,few,TRBV5-1,TGCGCCAGCAGCTTGGGACAGGGAGGGGGAGATACGCAGTATTTT,CASSLGQGGGDTQYF
TRBJ1-4,NA,few,TRBV6-2/TRBV6-3,TGTGCCAGCAGCGACCCGGGACAAAGTGAAAAACTGTTTTTT,CASSDPGQSEKLFF
TRBJ2-1,NA,many,TRBV24-1,TGTGCCACCAGTGATAGTCGGCCAGGCTCCTACAATGAGCAGTTCTTC,CATSDSRPGSYNEQFF
TRBJ2-4,TRBD1,many,TRBV10-3,TGTGCCATCAGCCTGGGACAGAAAAACATTCAGTACTTC,CAISLGQKNIQYF
TRBJ1-2,TRBD1,many,TRBV12-3/TRBV12-4,TGTGCCAGCAGTTTTAGGACAGGGACACATGGCTACACCTTC,CASSFRTGTHGYTF
TRBJ1-2,NA,many,TRBV27,TGTGCCAGCAGTCCGTCCGGATTCTATGGCTACACCTTC,CASSPSGFYGYTF
TRBJ2-5,NA,many,TRBV12-5,TGTGCTAGTGGTACGGGAGCGCAAGAGACCCAGTACTTC,CASGTGAQETQYF
TRBJ2-7,NA,many,TRBV5-1,TGCGCCAGCAGCTTGGGGCAGCCAGGCAAGGACGAGCAGTACTTC,CASSLGQPGKDEQYF
TRBJ1-1,NA,NA,TRBV20-1,TGCAGTGCCACGGCAGGGGAATTCGAAGCTTTCTTT,CSATAGEFEAFF
TRBJ2-1,NA,few,TRBV18,TGTGCCAGCTCACCACGGACGGAAAGACGCAACGGGGATGAGCAGTTCTTC,CASSPRTERRNGDEQFF
TRBJ1-2,TRBD1,many,TRBV5-5,TGTGCCAGCAGCTCGCGACAGGGAGCCTATGGCTACACCTTC,CASSSRQGAYGYTF
TRBJ1-5,NA,many,TRBV9,TGTGCCAGCAGCGTAGGGGGAGGAGGTCAGCCCCAGCATTTT,CASSVGGGGQPQHF
TRBJ1-6,TRBD1,many,TRBV11-2,TGTGCCAGCAGCTTATTGGCGGACAGGGGCGTTAAAATGGGATCACCCCTCCACTTT,CASSLLADRGVKMGSPLHF
TRBJ2-5,NA,many,TRBV7-7,TGTGCCAGCAGCCCCCTCGGGGAGACCCAGTACTTC,CASSPLGETQYF
TRBJ1-1,NA,NA,TRBV11-2,TGTGCCAGCAGCTTCCTTCCACGAAAAACAGGGCGGGATAGTGGGGCTTTCTTT,CASSFLPRKTGRDSGAFF
TRBJ1-2,NA,many,TRBV7-8,TGTGCCAGCAGCTTAGTTTCGGGGAATCATGGCTACACCTTC,CASSLVSGNHGYTF
TRBJ1-2,TRBD1,many,TRBV18,TGTGCCAGCTCACCCGGACAGGCGGTCTATGGCTACACCTTC,CASSPGQAVYGYTF
TRBJ1-1,NA,NA,TRBV2,TGTGCCAGCCCCGGGGGGCGGGACACTGAAGCTTTCTTT,CASPGGRDTEAFF
TRBJ1-1,TRBD1,few,TRBV7-6,TGTGCCAGCAGCACCCCGGGACAGGGGGCAACTGAAGCTTTCTTT,CASSTPGQGATEAFF
TRBJ1-4,NA,few,TRBV5-1,TGCGCCAGCAGCTTGTCCCGGGCCGATGAAAAACTGTTTTTT,CASSLSRADEKLFF
TRBJ2-3,TRBD1,NA,TRBV11-2,TGTGCCAGCAGCTCACACACACGATCGGGGACAGAGCAGTATTTT,CASSSHTRSGTEQYF
TRBJ2-3,TRBD1,NA,TRBV28,TGTGCCAGCAGGGGGAACCTGGGGACAGGGGACGATACGCAGTATTTT,CASRGNLGTGDDTQYF
TRBJ1-5,NA,NA,TRBV7-9,TGTGCCAGCAGCTTAGGGTCGGCGACAAATCAGCCCCAGCATTTT,CASSLGSATNQPQHF